What follows are 6 T cell receptor beta chains derived from one specimen sequenced in a study of blood T cell repertoires in COVID-19. The data were produced by immunoSEQ multiplex PCR, yet TCRdb's version contains in-frame clones alone and is incomplete. The table has about 400,000 clones, about nine tenths seen once. The sample taken for sequencing was peripheral blood. Source of these receptors: a woman aged 25 to 39 with active or convalescent COVID-19.

This chain links TRBV11-1 with TRBJ2-5, with D unclear. Germline V gives CDR1 SGHAT, CDR2 FQDESV (reference sequence). V was shortened by 5 bases and J by 5 bases, with 6 bases between the two germline ends. The CDR3 is 11 amino acids. CDR3 sequence: CASSEQETQYF. Written as DNA, the CDR3 is TGTGCCAGCAGCGAACAGGAGACCCAGTACTTC.

With respect to this clone: Other DNA variants within this sample encode the same CDR3. This chain connects TRBV18 to TRBJ1-5; D is ambiguous. CDR1 and CDR2 (germline): KGHSH, LQKENI. Trimming took 3 bases from V and 2 from J, leaving 8 bases between them. The CDR3 contains 14 residues. CDR3 bases: TGTGCCAGCTCACCGGGTACAGGCAATCAGCCCCAGCATTTT. As protein: CASSPGTGNQPQHF.

This chain links TRBV5-6 with TRBJ1-5; a possible D gene is TRBD1 (6 bases). The germline V and J ends were trimmed by 0 bases and 7 bases, with 17 bases remaining between them. Germline V gives CDR1 SGHDT, CDR2 YYEEEE. There are 16 residues in the CDR3. The CDR3 DNA reads as TGTGCCAGCAGCTTGGCCGGGGGGCTGGATGGGCAGCCCCAGCATTTT. This encodes CASSLAGGLDGQPQHF.

This rearrangement joins TRBV2 to TRBJ1-1, with D hard to call. CDR3 length: 12 amino acids. The germline gives CDR1 SNHLY, CDR2 FYNNEI. V shed 2 bases and J shed 8 bases, with 9 bases lying between them. This CDR3 is CASSETSLEAFF. The CDR3 DNA reads as TGTGCCAGCAGTGAAACTAGTCTAGAAGCTTTCTTT. Together with reference TRBV2 and TRBJ1-1, the CDR3 gives the full variable domain: EPEVTQTPSHQVTQMGQEVILRCVPISNHLYFYWYRQILGQKVEFLVSFYNNEISEKSEIFDDQFSVERPDGSNFTLKIRSTKLEDSAMYFCASSETSLEAFFGQGTRLTVV.

This chain joins TRBV28 and TRBJ2-3, with 11 bases that match TRBD2. The CDR3 spans 16 residues. Germline V gene sequence: CDR1 MDHEN, CDR2 SYDVKM. The V segment lost 10 bases and the J segment 0 bases; nucleotides outside the gene matches: 9. CDR3 sequence: CAITSGGFTSTDTQYF. The DNA of the CDR3 is TGTGCCATAACTAGCGGGGGATTTACTAGCACAGATACGCAGTATTTT.

V gene TRBV10-2 combines with J gene TRBJ2-5, with 7 bases that match TRBD2. This CDR3 has 15 amino acids. V shed 2 bases, J shed 5 bases, and the junction held 8 bases outside the gene matches. Germline V gene sequence: CDR1 WSHSY, CDR2 SAAADI. This CDR3 reads CASSELGLEMETQYF. Written as DNA, the CDR3 is TGCGCCAGCAGTGAGCTTGGACTAGAGATGGAGACCCAGTACTTC.